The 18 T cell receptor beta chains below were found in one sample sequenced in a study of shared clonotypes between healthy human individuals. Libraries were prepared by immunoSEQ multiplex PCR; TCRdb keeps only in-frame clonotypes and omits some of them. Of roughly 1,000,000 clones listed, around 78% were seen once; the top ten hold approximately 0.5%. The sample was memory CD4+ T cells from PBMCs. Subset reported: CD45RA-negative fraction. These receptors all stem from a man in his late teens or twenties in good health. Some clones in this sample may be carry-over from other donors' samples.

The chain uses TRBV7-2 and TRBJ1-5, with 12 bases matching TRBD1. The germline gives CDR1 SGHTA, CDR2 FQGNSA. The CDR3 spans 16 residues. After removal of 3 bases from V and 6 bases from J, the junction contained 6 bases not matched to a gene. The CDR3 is CASSFSGTGGLQPQHF. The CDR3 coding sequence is TGTGCCAGCAGCTTCTCCGGGACAGGGGGCCTTCAGCCCCAGCATTTT.

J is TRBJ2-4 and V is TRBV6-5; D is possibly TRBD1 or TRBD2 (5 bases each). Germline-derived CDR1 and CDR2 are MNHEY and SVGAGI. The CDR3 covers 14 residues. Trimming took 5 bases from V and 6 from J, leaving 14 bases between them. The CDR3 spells CASSDRDEGNIQYF. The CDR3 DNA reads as TGTGCCAGCAGTGACCGGGACGAGGGAAACATTCAGTACTTC.

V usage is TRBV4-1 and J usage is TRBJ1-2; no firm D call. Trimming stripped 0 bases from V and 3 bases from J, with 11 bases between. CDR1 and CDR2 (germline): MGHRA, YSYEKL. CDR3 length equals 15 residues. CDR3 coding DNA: TGCGCCAGCAGCCAAGATCTCGGCGGATACTATGGCTACACCTTC. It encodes CASSQDLGGYYGYTF.

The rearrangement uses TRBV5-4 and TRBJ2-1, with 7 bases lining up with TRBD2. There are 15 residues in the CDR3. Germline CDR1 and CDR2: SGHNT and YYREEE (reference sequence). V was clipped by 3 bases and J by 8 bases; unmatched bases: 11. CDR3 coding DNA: TGTGCCAGCAGCTGGGGCGGGCGGGAGAGGGATGAGCAGTTCTTC. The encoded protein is CASSWGGRERDEQFF.

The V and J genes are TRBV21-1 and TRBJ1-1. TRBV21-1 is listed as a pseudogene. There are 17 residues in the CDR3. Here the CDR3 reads CASSKKEVIRRDTEAFF. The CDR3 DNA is TGTGCCAGCAGCAAAAAAGAGGTTATCAGGCGAGACACTGAAGCTTTCTTT.

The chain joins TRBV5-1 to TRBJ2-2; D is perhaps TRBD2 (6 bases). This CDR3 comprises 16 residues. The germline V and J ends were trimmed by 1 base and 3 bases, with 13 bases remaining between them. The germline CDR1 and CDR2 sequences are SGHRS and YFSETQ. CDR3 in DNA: TGCGCCAGCAGCTTGTTACCTCCGGGAGACACCGGGGAGCTGTTTTTT. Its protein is CASSLLPPGDTGELFF.

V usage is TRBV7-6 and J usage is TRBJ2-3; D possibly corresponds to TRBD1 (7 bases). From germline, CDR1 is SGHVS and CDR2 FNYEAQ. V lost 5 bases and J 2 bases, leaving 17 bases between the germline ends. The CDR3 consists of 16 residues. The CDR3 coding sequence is TGTGCCAGCAGCCTGCGCGGGACAGTAACCACAGATACGCAGTATTTT. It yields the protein CASSLRGTVTTDTQYF.

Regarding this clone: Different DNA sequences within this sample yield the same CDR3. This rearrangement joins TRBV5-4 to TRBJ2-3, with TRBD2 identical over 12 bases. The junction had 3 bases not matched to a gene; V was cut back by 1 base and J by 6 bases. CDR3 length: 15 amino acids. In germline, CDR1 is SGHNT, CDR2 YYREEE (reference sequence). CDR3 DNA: TGTGCCAGCAGCTTGCCCGGGACTAGCGGGGATACGCAGTATTTT. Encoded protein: CASSLPGTSGDTQYF.

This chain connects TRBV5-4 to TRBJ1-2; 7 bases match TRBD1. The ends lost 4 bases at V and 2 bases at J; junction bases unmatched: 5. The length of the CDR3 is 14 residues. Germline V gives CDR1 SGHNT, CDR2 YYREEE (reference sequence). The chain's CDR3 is CASSPGQLNYGYTF. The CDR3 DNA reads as TGTGCCAGCAGCCCGGGACAGCTAAACTATGGCTACACCTTC.

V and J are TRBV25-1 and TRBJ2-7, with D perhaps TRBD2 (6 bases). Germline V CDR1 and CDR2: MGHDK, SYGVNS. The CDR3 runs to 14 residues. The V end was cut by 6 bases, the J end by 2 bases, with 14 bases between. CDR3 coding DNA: TGTGCCAGCAGCGGAGGGCGTGGTACCTACGAGCAGTACTTC. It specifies CASSGGRGTYEQYF.

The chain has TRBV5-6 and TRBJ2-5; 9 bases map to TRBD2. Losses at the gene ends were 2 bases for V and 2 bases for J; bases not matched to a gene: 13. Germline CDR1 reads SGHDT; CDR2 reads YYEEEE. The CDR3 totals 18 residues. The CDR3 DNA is TGTGCCAGCAGCTTCGGGCCTGGTTCTAGCGGGATACAAGAGACCCAGTACTTC. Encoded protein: CASSFGPGSSGIQETQYF.

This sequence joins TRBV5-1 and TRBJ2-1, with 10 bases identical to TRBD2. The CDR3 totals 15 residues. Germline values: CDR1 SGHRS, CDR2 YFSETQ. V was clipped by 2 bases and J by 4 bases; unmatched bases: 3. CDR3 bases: TGCGCCAGCAGCTTTCCTAGCGGGGGATACAATGAGCAGTTCTTC. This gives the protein CASSFPSGGYNEQFF.

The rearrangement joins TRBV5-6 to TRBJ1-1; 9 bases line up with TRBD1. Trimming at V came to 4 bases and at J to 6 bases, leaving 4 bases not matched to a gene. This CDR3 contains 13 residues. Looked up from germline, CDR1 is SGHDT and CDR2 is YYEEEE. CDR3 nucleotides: TGTGCCAGCAGCCTGACAGGGGGGGCTGAAGCTTTCTTT. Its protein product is CASSLTGGAEAFF.

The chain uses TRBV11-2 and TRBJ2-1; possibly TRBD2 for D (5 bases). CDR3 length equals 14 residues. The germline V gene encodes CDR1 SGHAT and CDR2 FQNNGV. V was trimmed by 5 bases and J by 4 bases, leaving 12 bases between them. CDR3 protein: CASSLGRTYNEQFF. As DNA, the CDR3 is TGTGCCAGCAGCCTTGGAAGGACTTACAATGAGCAGTTCTTC. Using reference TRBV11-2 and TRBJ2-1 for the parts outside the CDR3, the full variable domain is EAGVAQSPRYKIIEKRQSVAFWCNPISGHATLYWYQQILGQGPKLLIQFQNNGVVDDSQLPKDRFSAERLKGVDSTLKIQPAKLEDSAVYLCASSLGRTYNEQFFGPGTRLTVL.

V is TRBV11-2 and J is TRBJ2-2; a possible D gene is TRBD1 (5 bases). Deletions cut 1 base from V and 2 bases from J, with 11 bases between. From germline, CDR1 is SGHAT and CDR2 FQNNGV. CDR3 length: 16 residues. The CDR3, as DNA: TGTGCCAGCAGCTTAGCAAGGGGCCTTAACACCGGGGAGCTGTTTTTT. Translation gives CASSLARGLNTGELFF.

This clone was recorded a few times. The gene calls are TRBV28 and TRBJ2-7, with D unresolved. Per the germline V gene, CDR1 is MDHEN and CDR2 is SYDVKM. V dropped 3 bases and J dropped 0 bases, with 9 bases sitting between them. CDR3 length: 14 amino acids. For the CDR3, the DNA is TGTGCCAGCAGTTTTCTGGGCAACTCCTACGAGCAGTACTTC. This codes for CASSFLGNSYEQYF.

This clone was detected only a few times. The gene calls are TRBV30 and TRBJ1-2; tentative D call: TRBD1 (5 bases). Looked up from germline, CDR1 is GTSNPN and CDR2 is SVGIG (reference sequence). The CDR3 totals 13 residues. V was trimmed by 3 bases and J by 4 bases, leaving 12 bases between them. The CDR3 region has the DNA TGTGCCTGGAGCAGGGCGGGGTTCTATGGCTACACCTTC. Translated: CAWSRAGFYGYTF.

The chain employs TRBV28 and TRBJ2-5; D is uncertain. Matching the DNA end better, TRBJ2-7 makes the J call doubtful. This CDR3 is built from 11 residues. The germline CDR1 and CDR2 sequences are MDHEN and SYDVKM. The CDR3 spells CASSLTDEQYF. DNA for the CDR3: TGTGCCAGCAGTCTGACCGACGAGCAGTACTTC.